One and the same sample provided the 7 T cell receptor beta chains below, sequenced in a study of T cells after yellow fever vaccination. A single record per CDR3 protein comes from TCRdb applying MiXCR to the 5' RACE reads. The sample carries some 670,000 distinct CDR3 sequences, approximately 13% recorded once. Sequencing used PBMCs, obtained on the day of the yellow fever booster vaccination. These TCRs come from a man younger than 40 who received the YFV17D yellow fever vaccine.

V and J are TRBV20-1 and TRBJ2-3; D unresolved. Germline-derived CDR1 and CDR2 are DFQATT and SNEGSKA (reference sequence). With 6 bases removed from V and 2 bases from J, the gap between germline ends came to 15 bases. This CDR3 has 14 residues. CDR3 sequence reads: CSATVPGATDTQYF. CDR3 nucleotide sequence: TGCAGTGCCACGGTACCCGGAGCCACAGATACGCAGTATTTT.

J is TRBJ2-1 and V is TRBV4-3; perhaps TRBD2 as D (5 bases). Germline lookup yields CDR1 LGHNA and CDR2 YSLEER. The V end lost 0 bases, the J end lost 8 bases, and 11 bases lay between the germline ends. This CDR3 is 14 amino acids long. As DNA, the CDR3 is TGCGCCAGCAGCCAAGATCTACTAGTCGATGAGCAGTTCTTC. Its translation is CASSQDLLVDEQFF.

The DNA of the CDR3 is TGTGCCAGCAGTTTAGGCCAGGGGGTGGGGGCCAACGTCCTGACTTTC. Amino acid sequence: CASSLGQGVGANVLTF. V is TRBV12-3 or TRBV12-4 and J is TRBJ2-6, with 7 bases that match TRBD1. This CDR3 is 16 amino acids long. The trim removed 1 base at V and 4 bases at J, leaving 4 bases unmatched.

This clonotype has just a few counts. The chain employs TRBV2 and TRBJ1-5; D gene ambiguous. CDR3 length equals 15 residues. The V gene's germline CDR1 is SNHLY and CDR2 FYNNEI. Trimming left V 8 bases short and J 0 bases short, with 14 bases between. CDR3 amino acids: CASLPTAYSNQPQHF. For the CDR3, the DNA is TGTGCCAGCCTCCCGACGGCATATAGCAATCAGCCCCAGCATTTT.

The chain carries TRBV5-5 and TRBJ1-1; D perhaps matches TRBD1 (6 bases). The CDR3 is 13 amino acids. The V and J ends lost 5 bases and 5 bases respectively, with 13 bases between them. The germline gives CDR1 SGHKS, CDR2 YYEKEE (reference sequence). CDR3 region: CASSIGGTTEAFF. DNA of the CDR3: TGTGCCAGCAGTATAGGGGGAACGACTGAAGCTTTCTTT. The full variable domain, in which reference TRBV5-5 and TRBJ1-1 provide the parts outside the CDR3, is DAGVTQSPTHLIKTRGQQVTLRCSPISGHKSVSWYQQVLGQGPQFIFQYYEKEERGRGNFPDRFSARQFPNYSSELNVNALLLGDSALYLCASSIGGTTEAFFGQGTRLTVV.

This chain joins TRBV5-6 and TRBJ2-6; unclear D gene. The CDR3 runs to 15 residues. Germline CDR1 reads SGHDT; CDR2 reads YYEEEE. Trimming stripped 0 bases from V and 0 bases from J, with 4 bases between. CDR3 residues: CASSLVNSGANVLTF. The CDR3 nucleotides read TGTGCCAGCAGCTTGGTTAACTCTGGGGCCAACGTCCTGACTTTC.

The V call is TRBV5-1, the J call TRBJ2-2; 13 bases align to TRBD2. V gave up 4 bases and J gave up 0 bases; unmatched junction bases: 3. Germline values: CDR1 SGHRS, CDR2 YFSETQ. The CDR3 is made up of 17 amino acids. CDR3: CASSDGLAGANTGELFF. The CDR3 DNA follows: TGCGCCAGCAGCGACGGACTAGCGGGGGCGAACACCGGGGAGCTGTTTTTT.